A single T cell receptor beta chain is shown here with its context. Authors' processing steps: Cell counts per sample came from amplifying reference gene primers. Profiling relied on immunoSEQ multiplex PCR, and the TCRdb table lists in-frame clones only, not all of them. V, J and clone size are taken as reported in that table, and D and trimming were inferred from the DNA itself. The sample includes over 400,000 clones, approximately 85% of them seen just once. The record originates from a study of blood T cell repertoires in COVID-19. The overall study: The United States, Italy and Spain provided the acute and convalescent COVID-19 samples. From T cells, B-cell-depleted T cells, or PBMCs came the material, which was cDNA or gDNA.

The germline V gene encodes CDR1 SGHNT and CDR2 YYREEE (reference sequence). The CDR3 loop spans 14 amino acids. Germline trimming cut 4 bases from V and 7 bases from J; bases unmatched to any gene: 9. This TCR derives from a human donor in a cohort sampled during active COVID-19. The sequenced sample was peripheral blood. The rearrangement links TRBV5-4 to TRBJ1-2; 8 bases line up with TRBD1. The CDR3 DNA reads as TGTGCCAGCAGCCTTAGACAGGGGTTGGGTGGCTACACCTTC. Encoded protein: CASSLRQGLGGYTF.